This T cell receptor beta chain was profiled in a study of blood T cell repertoires in COVID-19. Overall study: Italy, Spain and the United States were the sources of the convalescent and acute COVID-19 samples. T cells, B-cell-depleted T cells, or PBMCs provided the cDNA or gDNA that served as material.

CDR1 is LGHNA and CDR2 is YNFKEQ in the germline V gene. V shed 0 bases and J shed 0 bases, with 12 bases lying between them. This CDR3 contains 16 residues. Repertoires were generated with immunoSEQ multiplex PCR, while TCRdb's copy carries only in-frame clones and drops some. The table includes more than 35,000 clones, roughly nine tenths detected once. The rearrangement links TRBV4-2 to TRBJ2-7; TRBD1 is a possible D gene (5 bases). Specimen: peripheral blood. This clonotype was sampled from a woman aged 25 to 39 in a cohort sampled during active COVID-19. CDR3 loop: CASSQDPGRNSYEQYF. The CDR3 DNA is TGTGCCAGCAGCCAAGATCCAGGGCGGAACTCCTACGAGCAGTACTTC.